These 20 T cell receptor beta chains were sequenced from one sample in a study of blood T cells in healthy people across ages. Together with a sample-barcoded 5' primer, a J-beta primer mix was included in a second PCR lasting about 6 to 11 cycles. TCRdb passed the 5' RACE reads through MiXCR, listing each CDR3 protein once. The sample holds 550,000 to 700,000 distinct CDR3 sequences, approximately 27% seen once. Sequencing was carried out using blood. Receptors originate from a woman in her 70s in good health.

This clonotype was detected ten times or more. The chain links TRBV6-1 to TRBJ2-7, with D possibly being TRBD1 or TRBD2 (5 bases each). V lost 4 bases and J lost 4, with 8 bases in between. The germline V gene has CDR1 MNHNS and CDR2 SASEGT. CDR3 length: 12 residues. The CDR3 is CASSGGPYEQYF. The CDR3, as DNA: TGTGCCAGCAGTGGGGGACCGTACGAGCAGTACTTC.

This clonotype was counted many times. Written as DNA, the CDR3 is TGTGCCAGCAGTGCGCAGGGGGCTCGGGAGCAGTACTTC. Amino acid sequence: CASSAQGAREQYF. V and J are TRBV25-1 and TRBJ2-7; 8 bases align to TRBD1. Germline loops: CDR1 MGHDK, CDR2 SYGVNS. CDR3 size: 13 residues. Trimming cost V 4 bases and J 7 bases; bases outside gene matches: 6.

This clonotype was seen a few times. The chain is built from TRBV2 and TRBJ2-5, with TRBD1 as a possible D gene (6 bases). CDR3 length: 13 residues. Germline V gene data show CDR1 as SNHLY and CDR2 as FYNNEI. Deletions cut 9 bases from V and 7 bases from J, with 18 bases between. CDR3 nucleotides: TGTGCCAGTCTTCGCGAAGGGGGTGGGACCCAGTACTTC. It yields the protein CASLREGGGTQYF.

This clonotype was counted only a few times. The chain has TRBV12-3 or TRBV12-4 and TRBJ1-1; D not resolved. This CDR3 contains 13 residues. Trimming took off 6 bases at V and 1 base at J, with 9 bases between the two ends. CDR3 sequence (DNA): TGTGCCAGCAGAAATTCCGGGAACACTGAAGCTTTCTTT. It specifies CASRNSGNTEAFF.

This clonotype was observed a few times. Mismatch with germline at one junction end may stem from a read error. This chain connects TRBV27 to TRBJ2-7; D ambiguous. The CDR3 length is 12 residues. CDR1 and CDR2 (germline): MNHEY, SMNVEV (reference sequence). CDR3 sequence (DNA): TGTCCCAGCAGTTTATCGGGCTTGGAGCAGTACTTC. This sequence encodes CPSSLSGLEQYF.

The V call is TRBV6-2 or TRBV6-3, the J call TRBJ2-1; D not certain. The end of the DNA fits TRBJ2-7 better, so the J call may be wrong. This CDR3 is built from 11 residues. Per germline, CDR1 MNHEY and CDR2 SVGEGT. CDR3 protein: CASSAEHEQYF. The CDR3 DNA follows: TGTGCCAGCAGTGCAGAGCACGAGCAGTACTTC.

The chain uses TRBV24-1 and TRBJ1-2; D remains unclear. V was pared by 1 base and J by 7 bases, with 9 bases between. In germline, CDR1 is KGHDR, CDR2 SFDVKD. The CDR3 extends over 13 amino acids. CDR3 nucleotides: TGTGCCACCAGTGATTTAGGACGGCTTGGCTACACCTTC. Protein sequence: CATSDLGRLGYTF.

Here the CDR3 reads CASRAAGGTGELFF. CDR3 in DNA: TGTGCCAGCAGGGCCGCGGGGGGCACCGGGGAGCTGTTTTTT. V usage is TRBV2 and J usage is TRBJ2-2; 8 bases agree with TRBD2. This CDR3 spans 14 amino acids. J gave up 4 bases and V 6 bases, and 4 bases lay outside the gene matches. Germline V gives CDR1 SNHLY, CDR2 FYNNEI. Complete variable domain (other parts from reference TRBV2 and TRBJ2-2): EPEVTQTPSHQVTQMGQEVILRCVPISNHLYFYWYRQILGQKVEFLVSFYNNEISEKSEIFDDQFSVERPDGSNFTLKIRSTKLEDSAMYFCASRAAGGTGELFFGEGSRLTVL.

This clonotype was observed a few times. The rearrangement joins TRBV6-5 to TRBJ2-3; 7 bases are a match to TRBD1. This CDR3 has 14 amino acids. CDR1 MNHEY and CDR2 SVGAGI come from the germline V gene. Germline trimming cut 7 bases from V and 6 bases from J; bases unmatched to any gene: 10. This chain's CDR3 is CASKQTGRGDTQYF. For the CDR3, the DNA is TGTGCCAGCAAGCAGACAGGGAGAGGGGATACGCAGTATTTT.

This clonotype was found a few times. V gene TRBV27 combines with J gene TRBJ1-1, with unresolved D. The V and J ends lost 6 bases and 1 base respectively, with 3 bases between them. Germline lookup yields CDR1 MNHEY and CDR2 SMNVEV (reference sequence). The CDR3 runs 11 residues. Written as DNA, the CDR3 is TGTGCCAGCAGGTCGAACACTGAAGCTTTCTTT. Translated, it gives CASRSNTEAFF.

The chain recombines TRBV7-3 with TRBJ2-2; D possibly uses TRBD1 or TRBD2 (6 bases each). The germline CDR1 and CDR2 sequences are SGHTA and FQGTGA. The CDR3 consists of 16 residues. V shed 1 base and J shed 0 bases, with 9 bases lying between them. CDR3 loop: CASSLIGGTNTGELFF. DNA for the CDR3: TGTGCCAGCAGCTTAATCGGGGGCACGAACACCGGGGAGCTGTTTTTT.

The rearrangement uses TRBV12-3 or TRBV12-4 and TRBJ2-5, with D possibly matching TRBD1 (6 bases). TRBJ2-1 matches the DNA end more closely, so the J call is doubtful. The CDR3 extends over 11 amino acids. The CDR3 is CASSLQGTQFF. The CDR3 region has the DNA TGTGCCAGCAGTTTACAGGGGACGCAGTTCTTC.

This chain uses TRBV12-3 or TRBV12-4 with TRBJ2-1; TRBD1 aligns across 7 bases. The CDR3 length is 14 residues. The J segment lost 3 bases and the V segment lost 3 bases, leaving 2 bases of the junction unmatched. The CDR3 DNA follows: TGTGCCAGCAGTTTGACAGGGATCTACAATGAGCAGTTCTTC. Its protein product is CASSLTGIYNEQFF.

This chain uses TRBV7-2 with TRBJ2-2; D may correspond to TRBD1 or TRBD2 (5 bases each). The CDR3 consists of 18 residues. The germline V gene encodes CDR1 SGHTA and CDR2 FQGNSA. V lost 2 bases, J lost 5 bases, and 21 bases lay in between. The CDR3 reads CASSLSLSGTQSTGELFF. DNA of the CDR3: TGTGCCAGCAGCTTATCCCTCTCCGGGACGCAAAGTACCGGGGAGCTGTTTTTT.

The chain carries TRBV5-1 and TRBJ2-2; D is unclear. The CDR3 length is 15 residues. Germline values: CDR1 SGHRS, CDR2 YFSETQ. Trimming stripped 6 bases from V and 4 bases from J, with 16 bases between. The CDR3 nucleotides read TGCGCCAGCACTTGGACCTCAAGGATCACCGGGGAGCTGTTTTTT. Its translation: CASTWTSRITGELFF.

The chain is built from TRBV12-3 or TRBV12-4 and TRBJ2-7; 7 bases map to TRBD2. V was clipped by 8 bases and J by 3 bases; unmatched bases: 7. CDR3 length equals 13 residues. The CDR3 coding sequence is TGTGCCAGCGCTTGGGAGCGGGACTACGAGCAGTACTTC. It is translated as CASAWERDYEQYF.

The V call is TRBV7-6, the J call TRBJ2-5, with 10 bases fitting TRBD1. The J call is in doubt because the DNA end fits TRBJ2-7 better. Germline CDR1 SGHVS, CDR2 FNYEAQ. This CDR3 spans 19 amino acids. The CDR3 loop reads CASSLAGRGQGPYSYEQYF. The CDR3 DNA reads as TGTGCCAGCAGCTTAGCGGGTAGGGGACAGGGGCCCTACTCCTACGAGCAGTACTTC.

This clonotype was counted between two and nine times. The chain joins TRBV11-2 to TRBJ1-1, with 7 bases matching TRBD1. The V gene end was trimmed by 8 bases and the J gene end by 9 bases; junction bases not matched to a gene: 12. CDR1 is SGHAT and CDR2 is FQNNGV in the germline V gene. The CDR3 loop spans 13 amino acids. The CDR3 spells CASGTGQTMKAFF. The CDR3 DNA reads as TGTGCCAGCGGCACGGGACAGACGATGAAAGCTTTCTTT.

The table lists this clonotype with a few counts. The V call is TRBV10-3, the J call TRBJ1-2; 9 bases match TRBD1. This CDR3 has 17 amino acids. Trimming took 3 bases from V and 4 from J; bases not matched to a gene: 12. Looked up from germline, CDR1 is ENHRY and CDR2 is SYGVKD. This chain's CDR3 is CAISESIPGQGFYGYTF. The DNA for the CDR3 is TGTGCCATCAGTGAATCTATCCCGGGACAGGGTTTCTATGGCTACACCTTC.

The rearrangement links TRBV6-5 to TRBJ2-5; no clear D. The V gene lost 6 bases and the J gene lost 4 bases, with 12 bases spanning the gap. The germline V gene encodes CDR1 MNHEY and CDR2 SVGAGI. CDR3 length: 13 amino acids. CDR3 bases: TGTGCCAGCAGCCCTTTTCTTCGAGAGACCCAGTACTTC. Amino acid sequence: CASSPFLRETQYF.